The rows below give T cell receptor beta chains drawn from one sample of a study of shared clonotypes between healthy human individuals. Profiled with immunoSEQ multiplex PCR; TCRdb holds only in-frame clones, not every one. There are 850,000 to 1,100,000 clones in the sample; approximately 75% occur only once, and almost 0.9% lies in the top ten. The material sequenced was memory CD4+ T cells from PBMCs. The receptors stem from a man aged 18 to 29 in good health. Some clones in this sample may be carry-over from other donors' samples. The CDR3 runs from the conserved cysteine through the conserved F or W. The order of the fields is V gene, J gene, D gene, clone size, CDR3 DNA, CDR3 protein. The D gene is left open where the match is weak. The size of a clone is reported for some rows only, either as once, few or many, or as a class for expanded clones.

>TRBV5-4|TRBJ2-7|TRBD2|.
TGTGCCAGCACCCCCGGGGGAACTAGCGACACCTACGAGCAGTACTTC
CASTPGGTSDTYEQYF
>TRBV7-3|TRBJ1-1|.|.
TGTGCCAGCAGCTTAACGGGGGACGGAAACACTGAAGCTTTCTTT
CASSLTGDGNTEAFF
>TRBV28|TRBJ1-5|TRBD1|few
TGTGCCAGCAGTTTACCCCCGGGACAGGGGTTCTTACCCCAGCATTTT
CASSLPPGQGFLPQHF
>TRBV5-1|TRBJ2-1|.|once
TGCGCCAGCAGCAGCGGGACAGGTAACAATGAGCAGTTCTTC
CASSSGTGNNEQFF
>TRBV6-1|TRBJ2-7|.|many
TGTGCCAGCACCCTCTGGGGGAGCTCCTACGAGCAGTACTTC
CASTLWGSSYEQYF
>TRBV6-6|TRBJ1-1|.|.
TGTGCCAGCAGCCCCCGGGCCCCCGGTGGTGAAGCTTTCTTT
CASSPRAPGGEAFF
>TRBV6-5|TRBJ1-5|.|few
TGTGCCACCAACGGGGCGTTCGGTCAGCCCCAGCATTTT
CATNGAFGQPQHF
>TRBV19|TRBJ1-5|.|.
TGTGCCAGTAGAGGGTACACAACGGGTCGTGAGCCCCAGCATTTT
CASRGYTTGREPQHF
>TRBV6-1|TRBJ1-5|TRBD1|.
TGTGCCAGCCAAGGGGGACAGGGGCTTGGTCAGCCCCAGCATTTT
CASQGGQGLGQPQHF
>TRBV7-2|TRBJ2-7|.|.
TGTGCCAGCAGCTTACAGGCGGGCAGGGGAGTAACCTACGAGCAGTACTTC
CASSLQAGRGVTYEQYF
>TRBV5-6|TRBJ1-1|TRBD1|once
TGTGCCAGCAGCTTGAATTGGGGACAGATGAACACTGAAGCTTTCTTT
CASSLNWGQMNTEAFF
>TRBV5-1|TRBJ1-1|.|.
TGCGCCAGCAGCTTGCTTACACGCAAGAACACTGAAGCTTTCTTT
CASSLLTRKNTEAFF
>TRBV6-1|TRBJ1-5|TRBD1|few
TGTGCCAGCAGTGCCTACAGGGGGCTTAGCAATCAGCCCCAGCATTTT
CASSAYRGLSNQPQHF
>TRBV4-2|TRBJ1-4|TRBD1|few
TGTGCCAGCAGCCCGGGGGGGCAGGGGGATGAAAAACTGTTTTTT
CASSPGGQGDEKLFF
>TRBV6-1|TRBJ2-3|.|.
TGTGCCAGCAGAGCCGTAGGAAGCACAGATACGCAGTATTTT
CASRAVGSTDTQYF
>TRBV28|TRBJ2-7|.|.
TGTGCCAGCAGCTCCGTGGGGGGCCGACAATACGAGCAGTACTTC
CASSSVGGRQYEQYF
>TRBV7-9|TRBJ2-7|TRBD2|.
TGTGCCAGCAGCTTCGGGACTAGCGGCACCTACGAGCAGTACTTC
CASSFGTSGTYEQYF
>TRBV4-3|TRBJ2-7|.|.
TGCGCCAGCAGCCAGGAAAACTTGTCCGAGCAGTACTTC
CASSQENLSEQYF
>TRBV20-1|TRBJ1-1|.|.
TGCAGTACTAGTAGAGCGTATGAAGCTTTCTTT
CSTSRAYEAFF
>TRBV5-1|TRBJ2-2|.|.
TGCGCCAGCAGCTTCAGGGGGGATAACACCGGGGAGCTGTTTTTT
CASSFRGDNTGELFF
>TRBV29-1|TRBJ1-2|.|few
TGCAGCGTTGGGGAGGACGATTACACCTTC
CSVGEDDYTF
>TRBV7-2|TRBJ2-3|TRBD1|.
TGTGCCAGCAGCCCCAGACAGGGTCTGGGAGATACGCAGTATTTT
CASSPRQGLGDTQYF
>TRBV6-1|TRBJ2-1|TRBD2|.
TGTGCCAGCAGTGATAAGGGGCGGGAGACTGAGCAGTTCTTC
CASSDKGRETEQFF
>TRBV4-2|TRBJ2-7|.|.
TGTGCCAGCAGCTCAACCGCCGTGGTAGACGAGCAGTACTTC
CASSSTAVVDEQYF
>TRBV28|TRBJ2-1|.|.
TGTGCCAGCAGCCGTGCCGGGACTGGGGGATACAATGAGCAGTTCTTC
CASSRAGTGGYNEQFF
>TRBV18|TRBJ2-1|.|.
TGTGCCAGCTCACCACTACTCGACTCCGAGCAGTTCTTC
CASSPLLDSEQFF
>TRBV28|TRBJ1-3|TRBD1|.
TGTGCCAGCAGTTCTACCTATAATACACAGGGGATCTCTGGAAACACCATATATTTT
CASSSTYNTQGISGNTIYF
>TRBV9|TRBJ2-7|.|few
TGTGCCAGCAGCGTAGGTGTGGGACTCGTCTACGAGCAGTACTTC
CASSVGVGLVYEQYF
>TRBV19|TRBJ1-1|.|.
TGTGCCAGCGCCGGGACATACACCGGACACACTGAAGCTTTCTTT
CASAGTYTGHTEAFF
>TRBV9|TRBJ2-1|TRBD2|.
TGTGCCAGCAGCGTAGGGGGTAGCGGGAATTACAATGAGCAGTTCTTC
CASSVGGSGNYNEQFF
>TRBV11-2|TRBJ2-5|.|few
TGTGCCAGCAGCGAGACGCTACTTAAAGAGACCCAGTACTTC
CASSETLLKETQYF
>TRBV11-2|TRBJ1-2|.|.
TGTGCCAGCAGCGCGAGGGGAGGCTACACCTTC
CASSARGGYTF
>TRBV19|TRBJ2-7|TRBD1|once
TGTGCCAGTATCCGCCCGGGACAGGAGCTCTTCGAGCAGTACTTC
CASIRPGQELFEQYF
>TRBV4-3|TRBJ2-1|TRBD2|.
TGCGCCAGCAGCCAAGAGTCCCGGGGGGGTGAGCAGTTCTTC
CASSQESRGGEQFF
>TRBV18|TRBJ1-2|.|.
TGTGCCAGCTCACCTACAGGGCATGGCTACACCTTC
CASSPTGHGYTF
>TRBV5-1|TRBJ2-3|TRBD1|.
TGCGCCAGCACCAGGGACAGGGGAGGGAGCACAGATACGCAGTATTTT
CASTRDRGGSTDTQYF
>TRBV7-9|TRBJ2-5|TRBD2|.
TGTGCCAGCAGCACCCCCTCCCCGGGAGGGGAGACCCAGTACTTC
CASSTPSPGGETQYF
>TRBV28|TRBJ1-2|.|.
TGTGCCAGCAGTTTCAGGGCTCCTTATGGCTACACCTTC
CASSFRAPYGYTF
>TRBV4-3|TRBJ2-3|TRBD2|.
TGCGCCAGCAGCCAAGTTGTCCCACTAGCGGGGCGCACAGATACGCAGTATTTT
CASSQVVPLAGRTDTQYF
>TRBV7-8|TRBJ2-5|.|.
TGTGCCAGCAGCTTAGGTGACCGAGGAGAGACCCAGTACTTC
CASSLGDRGETQYF
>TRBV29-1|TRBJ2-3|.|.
TGCAGCTCCACCGGGAACACAGATACGCAGTATTTT
CSSTGNTDTQYF
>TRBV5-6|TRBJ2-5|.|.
TGTGCCAGCAGCGCCACTAGGGTCGGGACCCAGTACTTC
CASSATRVGTQYF
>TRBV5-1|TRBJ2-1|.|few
TGCGCCAGCAGGACTCAAATCGACAATGAGCAGTTCTTC
CASRTQIDNEQFF